The 32 T cell receptor beta chains below all came from one sample that was sequenced in a study of response to subunit inactivated influenza vaccine. In TCRdb, the RT-PCR reads were re-called with MiXCR into one record per CDR3 protein. There are roughly 180,000 distinct CDR3 sequences in the sample; roughly 8.7% occur only once, and around 9.9% lies in the top ten. This material consisted of non-naive T cells sorted from PBMCs, taken on the day of vaccination. All receptors come from a man in his fifties or sixties who received an inactivated influenza vaccine.

This clonotype was detected only a few times. This chain uses TRBV9 with TRBJ2-5; possible D gene TRBD1, 5 bases. The CDR3 extends over 13 amino acids. The germline gives CDR1 SGDLS, CDR2 YYNGEE. V was cut by 4 bases and J by 5 bases, with 12 bases left in between. CDR3 in DNA: TGTGCCAGCAGCCTCAGGGATATGGAGACCCAGTACTTC. Translation gives CASSLRDMETQYF.

This clonotype was detected a few times. The chain carries TRBV12-3 or TRBV12-4 and TRBJ1-1, with D possibly TRBD1 on 6 matching bases. The CDR3 length is 14 residues. V lost 7 bases, J lost 5 bases, and 17 bases lay in between. The CDR3 nucleotides are TGTGCCAGCACCCCAACAGGGTTTGGGACTGAAGCTTTCTTT. Protein sequence: CASTPTGFGTEAFF.

J is TRBJ2-2 and V is TRBV6-5; 8 nucleotides agree with TRBD1. There are 18 residues in the CDR3. The V and J ends lost 0 bases and 8 bases, in that order; junction bases with no gene match: 14. Germline V gene data show CDR1 as MNHEY and CDR2 as SVGAGI. The CDR3 DNA follows: TGTGCCAGCAGTTACTCATCGTGGCGTCAGGGGGCGTCGGGGGAGCTGTTTTTT. Protein product: CASSYSSWRQGASGELFF.

This clonotype was seen ten or more times. This chain connects TRBV15 to TRBJ2-7, with D perhaps given as TRBD1 or TRBD2 (5 bases each). The CDR3 is made up of 16 amino acids. Trimming took 4 bases from V and 5 from J, leaving 21 bases between them. Germline CDR1 is LNHNV and CDR2 is YYDKDF (reference sequence). The CDR3 region is CATSTRGRESVNEQYF. DNA of the CDR3: TGTGCCACCAGCACCCGGGGCAGGGAGAGCGTAAACGAGCAGTACTTC.

This clonotype was counted only a few times. The rearrangement links TRBV4-1 to TRBJ2-1; D may correspond to TRBD1 or TRBD2 (5 bases each). V dropped 4 bases and J dropped 5 bases, with 18 bases sitting between them. The length of the CDR3 is 16 residues. The germline V gene encodes CDR1 MGHRA and CDR2 YSYEKL. In DNA form, the CDR3 reads TGCGCCAGCAGCCCTAGACAGCGGTCGGCGAACAATGAGCAGTTCTTC. It encodes CASSPRQRSANNEQFF.

The chain joins TRBV27 to TRBJ1-1, with D uncertain. V was cut by 1 base and J by 5 bases, with 8 bases left in between. This CDR3 region has 13 residues. The germline V gene encodes CDR1 MNHEY and CDR2 SMNVEV (reference sequence). The CDR3 region has the DNA TGTGCCAGCAGTTTATTCGGTGGAACTGAAGCTTTCTTT. Residues: CASSLFGGTEAFF.

This clonotype occurred a few times. The genes are TRBV6-1 and TRBJ2-7, with 7 bases lining up with TRBD2. The trim removed 6 bases at V and 3 bases at J, leaving 8 bases unmatched. The CDR3 spans 14 residues. CDR1 is MNHNS, CDR2 SASEGT, per germline. CDR3 DNA sequence: TGTGCCAGCAGGGGAGGGTTCGCCTTCTACGAGCAGTACTTC. It specifies CASRGGFAFYEQYF.

This clonotype appeared many times. J is TRBJ2-3 and V is TRBV24-1; D is unclear. CDR1 and CDR2 (germline): KGHDR, SFDVKD. The CDR3 spans 11 residues. V was clipped by 5 bases and J by 5 bases, with 4 bases between them. DNA of the CDR3: TGTGCCACCAGTGGTCAAGATACGCAGTATTTT. This gives the protein CATSGQDTQYF.

The rearrangement links TRBV7-2 to TRBJ1-2, with a tentative D call TRBD1 (5 bases). Looked up from germline, CDR1 is SGHTA and CDR2 is FQGNSA. The CDR3 extends over 15 amino acids. V was shortened by 1 base and J by 7 bases, with 16 bases between the two germline ends. CDR3 bases: TGTGCCAGCAGCTTAGGGTCGGGCAGGGCGAGTGGCTACACCTTC. Amino acid sequence: CASSLGSGRASGYTF.

This clonotype was picked up many times. The chain combines TRBV15 with TRBJ2-5; TRBD1 matches 8 bases. The V and J ends lost 5 bases and 1 base, in that order; junction bases with no gene match: 6. Germline CDR1 is LNHNV and CDR2 is YYDKDF (reference sequence). This CDR3 is built from 15 residues. CDR3 DNA: TGTGCCACCAGCGTGACGGACAGGGCCCAAGAGACCCAGTACTTC. Translation: CATSVTDRAQETQYF.

About this clonotype: This may stem from a read error, because a much larger clone lies one nucleotide away. The V call is TRBV29-1, the J call TRBJ2-1; D may be TRBD1 (5 bases). Germline assignment: CDR1 SQVTM and CDR2 ANQGSEA. CDR3 length: 13 residues. V was trimmed by 3 bases and J by 4 bases, leaving 10 bases between them. DNA of the CDR3: TGCAGCGTTGAGGCAGGGTTGTACAATGAGCAGTTCTTC. Protein product: CSVEAGLYNEQFF.

The table lists this clonotype with a few counts. The CDR3 is CASSRGSSSNYGYTF. For the CDR3, the DNA is TGTGCCAGCAGCCGCGGCAGCTCCTCTAACTATGGCTACACCTTC. The chain is built from TRBV12-3 or TRBV12-4 and TRBJ1-2; no clear D. The V gene lost 6 bases and the J gene lost 0 bases, with 14 bases spanning the gap. The CDR3 sequence is 15 residues long.

The chain links TRBV28 to TRBJ2-2; D possibly corresponds to TRBD1 (6 bases). This CDR3 has 17 residues. In germline, CDR1 is MDHEN, CDR2 SYDVKM. Trimming stripped 2 bases from V and 4 bases from J, with 17 bases between. CDR3 nucleotides: TGTGCCAGCAGTTTACCCCAGGGGTGGGGGAGCACCGGGGAGCTGTTTTTT. It encodes CASSLPQGWGSTGELFF.

This clonotype was detected only a few times. This chain joins TRBV18 and TRBJ2-7; 11 bases align to TRBD1. CDR3 size: 15 residues. From germline, CDR1 is KGHSH and CDR2 LQKENI. Trimming took 5 bases from V and 6 from J; bases not matched to a gene: 9. Here the CDR3 reads CASSTRTGGSGEQYF. Written as DNA, the CDR3 is TGTGCCAGCTCAACCCGGACAGGGGGCTCAGGCGAGCAGTACTTC. The complete variable domain, with remaining parts taken from reference TRBV18 and TRBJ2-7, reads NAGVMQNPRHLVRRRGQEARLRCSPMKGHSHVYWYRQLPEEGLKFMVYLQKENIIDESGMPKERFSAEFPKEGPSILRIQQVVRGDSAAYFCASSTRTGGSGEQYFGPGTRLTVT.

This clonotype was recorded many times. This sequence joins TRBV12-3 or TRBV12-4 and TRBJ1-1; the match to TRBD1 covers 7 bases. The CDR3 is made up of 14 amino acids. Losses at the gene ends were 5 bases for V and 4 bases for J; bases not matched to a gene: 7. Written as DNA, the CDR3 is TGTGCCAGCAGTGTTACAGGGGCGTCCACTGAAGCTTTCTTT. Protein product: CASSVTGASTEAFF.

This clonotype was detected many times. The V gene is TRBV29-1, the J gene TRBJ1-2, with D hard to call. The V gene's germline CDR1 is SQVTM and CDR2 ANQGSEA. The CDR3 contains 13 residues. V was clipped by 5 bases and J by 0 bases, with 10 bases between them. Here the CDR3 reads CSVFSPTNYGYTF. The CDR3 bases are TGCAGCGTTTTTTCGCCTACTAACTATGGCTACACCTTC. Full variable domain (outside the CDR3, taken from reference TRBV29-1 and TRBJ1-2): SAVISQKPSRDICQRGTSLTIQCQVDSQVTMMFWYRQQPGQSLTLIATANQGSEATYESGFVIDKFPISRPNLTFSTLTVSNMSPEDSSIYLCSVFSPTNYGYTFGSGTRLTVV.

This clonotype was observed many times. The chain uses TRBV3-1 and TRBJ2-7, with 9 bases matching TRBD1. V shed 4 bases, J shed 5 bases, and the junction held 6 bases outside the gene matches. The germline V gene encodes CDR1 LGHDT and CDR2 YNNKEL (reference sequence). The CDR3 covers 14 residues. CDR3 DNA sequence: TGTGCCAGCAGCCTCGGGACAGGGAAGGACGAGCAGTACTTC. Amino acid sequence: CASSLGTGKDEQYF.

Many counts were recorded for this clonotype. The V call is TRBV5-1, the J call TRBJ2-3, with 11 bases that match TRBD2. CDR3 length: 13 amino acids. V was clipped by 8 bases and J by 5 bases; unmatched bases: 4. Germline V gives CDR1 SGHRS, CDR2 YFSETQ. CDR3 residues: CASSGRAKDTQYF. The CDR3 coding sequence is TGCGCCAGTAGCGGGAGGGCCAAAGATACGCAGTATTTT.

The chain is built from TRBV20-1 and TRBJ2-3; 8 bases fit TRBD2. Trimming removed 5 bases from V and 2 bases from J; junction bases left unmatched: 6. Germline V gives CDR1 DFQATT, CDR2 SNEGSKA (reference sequence). The CDR3 runs to 14 residues. The CDR3 here is CSAPTSGATDTQYF. The CDR3 DNA reads TGCAGTGCTCCTACTAGCGGTGCCACAGATACGCAGTATTTT.

This clonotype showed up many times. The chain recombines TRBV12-3 or TRBV12-4 with TRBJ1-2; D gene unclear. The CDR3 covers 16 residues. Between the trimmed V and J ends, which lost 7 bases and 4 bases, there was a span of 22 bases. This chain's CDR3 is CASTLSWGEPPYGYTF. The CDR3 nucleotides are TGTGCCAGCACCTTAAGTTGGGGTGAACCCCCCTATGGCTACACCTTC.

This clonotype was observed a handful of times. The DNA for the CDR3 is TGTGCCAGCACCCCGGAGAGCAGCACCGGGGAGCTGTTTTTT. Translation gives CASTPESSTGELFF. This chain connects TRBV7-9 to TRBJ2-2; D not resolved. This CDR3 has 14 residues. Trimming shortened V by 7 bases and J by 4 bases, and 13 bases separated the two germline ends. CDR1 and CDR2 from the germline V gene are SEHNR and FQNEAQ (reference sequence).

J is TRBJ2-1 and V is TRBV28; D is ambiguous. The CDR3 contains 13 residues. Germline lookup yields CDR1 MDHEN and CDR2 SYDVKM. V was cut by 10 bases and J by 13 bases, with 23 bases left in between. The CDR3 DNA sequence: TGTGCCACCCAGGCGGCCCGACACGTGCGACAGTTCTTC. Protein sequence: CATQAARHVRQFF.

In this sample, this clonotype turned up many times. The chain has TRBV4-1 and TRBJ2-7, with TRBD1 identical over 10 bases. After removal of 8 bases from V and 4 bases from J, the junction contained 8 bases not matched to a gene. The germline CDR1 and CDR2 sequences are MGHRA and YSYEKL. The CDR3 covers 14 residues. The CDR3 sequence: CASSNRDRGYEQYF. CDR3 sequence (DNA): TGCGCCAGCTCCAACCGGGACAGGGGTTACGAGCAGTACTTC.

This clonotype has at least ten counts. This rearrangement joins TRBV5-6 to TRBJ2-4; no firm D call. Germline-derived CDR1 and CDR2 are SGHDT and YYEEEE. Trimming shortened V by 0 bases and J by 0 bases, and 10 bases separated the two germline ends. The CDR3 is made up of 16 amino acids. The CDR3, as DNA: TGTGCCAGCAGCTTGGCCAGGCCGATAGCCAAAAACATTCAGTACTTC. This gives the protein CASSLARPIAKNIQYF. Drawing the rest from reference TRBV5-6 and TRBJ2-4, the complete variable domain is DAGVTQSPTHLIKTRGQQVTLRCSPKSGHDTVSWYQQALGQGPQFIFQYYEEEERQRGNFPDRFSGHQFPNYSSELNVNALLLGDSALYLCASSLARPIAKNIQYFGAGTRLSVL.

This clonotype was seen repeatedly, ten times or more. The J gene is TRBJ1-1, the V gene TRBV12-3 or TRBV12-4; weak D call: TRBD1 (5 bases). V lost 7 bases and J 5 bases, leaving 23 bases between the germline ends. The CDR3 has 16 amino acids. Here the CDR3 reads CASNPGGGRGGTEAFF. The CDR3, as DNA: TGTGCCAGCAACCCCGGGGGGGGAAGGGGAGGAACTGAAGCTTTCTTT.

Many counts were recorded for this clonotype. The rearrangement joins TRBV20-1 to TRBJ2-7; 7 bases map to TRBD2. The CDR3 is 14 amino acids. V trimming: 6 bases; J trimming: 3 bases; junction bases outside the gene matches: 11. Germline CDR1 reads DFQATT; CDR2 reads SNEGSKA (reference sequence). This chain's CDR3 is CSATDASGIYEQYF. CDR3 bases: TGCAGTGCCACCGACGCTAGCGGAATCTACGAGCAGTACTTC.

This clonotype was picked up many times. This chain links TRBV20-1 with TRBJ2-7; 8 nucleotides agree with TRBD2. Losses at the gene ends were 0 bases for V and 7 bases for J; bases not matched to a gene: 11. The germline gives CDR1 DFQATT, CDR2 SNEGSKA (reference sequence). The CDR3 consists of 15 residues. The CDR3 bases are TGCAGTGCTAGAGATACAGCGGGGGACCCTAAAGAGCAGTACTTC. It codes for CSARDTAGDPKEQYF.

The chain employs TRBV4-2 and TRBJ2-7, with TRBD1 as a possible D gene (5 bases). Trimming removed 0 bases at V and 5 bases at J, with 11 bases between. Per the germline V gene, CDR1 is LGHNA and CDR2 is YNFKEQ. The CDR3 loop spans 14 amino acids. CDR3 sequence reads: CASSQDLRGNEQYF. DNA of the CDR3: TGTGCCAGCAGCCAAGATCTAAGGGGAAACGAGCAGTACTTC.

This clonotype has a handful of counts. V and J are TRBV10-3 and TRBJ1-5; D uncertain. V was shortened by 0 bases and J by 0 bases, with 3 bases between the two germline ends. CDR3 length equals 14 residues. Germline assignment: CDR1 ENHRY and CDR2 SYGVKD. Here the CDR3 reads CAISESFSNQPQHF. In DNA form, the CDR3 reads TGTGCCATCAGTGAGTCGTTTAGCAATCAGCCCCAGCATTTT.

The rearrangement joins TRBV12-3 or TRBV12-4 to TRBJ1-6, with no clear D. The CDR3 has 16 amino acids. V dropped 2 bases and J dropped 0 bases, with 8 bases sitting between them. CDR3 loop: CASSLYTSSYNSPLHF. The CDR3 nucleotides are TGTGCCAGCAGTTTATATACAAGCTCCTATAATTCACCCCTCCACTTT.

V is TRBV28 and J is TRBJ2-7; perhaps D is TRBD1 or TRBD2 (6 bases each). CDR3 length equals 18 residues. From germline, CDR1 is MDHEN and CDR2 SYDVKM. Trimming took off 5 bases at V and 2 bases at J, with 25 bases between the two ends. The CDR3 nucleotides are TGTGCCAGCAGTACCTGGGACACAGCTAGCGAAACCACCTACGAGCAGTACTTC. Its translation: CASSTWDTASETTYEQYF.

In this sample, this clonotype turned up a few times. The V call is TRBV24-1, the J call TRBJ2-3, with unresolved D. This CDR3 is 14 amino acids long. Trimming left V 4 bases short and J 5 bases short, with 12 bases between. Germline CDR1 KGHDR, CDR2 SFDVKD. CDR3 DNA sequence: TGTGCCACCAGTGAAGACCGGGTTCAAGATACGCAGTATTTT. Translated, it gives CATSEDRVQDTQYF.